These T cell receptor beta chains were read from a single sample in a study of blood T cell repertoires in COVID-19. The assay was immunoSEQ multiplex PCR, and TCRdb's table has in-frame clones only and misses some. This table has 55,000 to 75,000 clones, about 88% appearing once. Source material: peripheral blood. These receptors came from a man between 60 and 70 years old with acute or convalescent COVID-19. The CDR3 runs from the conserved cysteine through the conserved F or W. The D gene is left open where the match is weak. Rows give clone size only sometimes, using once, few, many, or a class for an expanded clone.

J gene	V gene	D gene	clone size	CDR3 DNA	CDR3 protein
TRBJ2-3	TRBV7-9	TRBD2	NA	TGTGCCAGCAGTTCTAGCGGAGGCACAGATACGCAGTATTTT	CASSSSGGTDTQYF
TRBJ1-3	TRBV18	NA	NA	TGTGCCAGCTCACCATCCAGACAACCCTCTGGAAACACCATATATTTT	CASSPSRQPSGNTIYF
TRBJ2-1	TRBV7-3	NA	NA	TGTGCCAGCGCGCTTATCCAGGGAACCTACAATGAGCAGTTCTTC	CASALIQGTYNEQFF
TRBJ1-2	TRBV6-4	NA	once	TGTGCCAGCAGTGACTCGAGCCAGGGTGGTGGCTACACCTTC	CASSDSSQGGGYTF
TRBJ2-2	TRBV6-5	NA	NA	TGTGCCAGCAGTTACTCGGGACTCCTCACCGGGGAGCTGTTTTTT	CASSYSGLLTGELFF
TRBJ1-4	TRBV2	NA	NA	TGTGCCAGCAGTGCAGGTCGCTATGAAAAACTGTTTTTT	CASSAGRYEKLFF
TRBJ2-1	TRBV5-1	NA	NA	TGCGCCAGCAGCTATGGAGAGTCCTACAATGAGCAGTTCTTC	CASSYGESYNEQFF
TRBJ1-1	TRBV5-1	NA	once	TGCGCCAGCAGTCCCGACAGTAACACTGAAGCTTTCTTT	CASSPDSNTEAFF
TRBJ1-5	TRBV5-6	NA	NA	TGTGCCAGCAGCTTGGGCCCACCCGGTGGCAATCAGCCCCAGCATTTT	CASSLGPPGGNQPQHF
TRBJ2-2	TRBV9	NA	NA	TGTGCCAGCAGGTCGAGAACCGGGGAGCTGTTTTTT	CASRSRTGELFF
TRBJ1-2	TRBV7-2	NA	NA	TGTGCCAGCAGCTTAGGTGGGGAGGCGGGCTACACCTTC	CASSLGGEAGYTF
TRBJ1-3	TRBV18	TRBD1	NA	TGTGCCAGCTCACCACTGGGACAGGGGTCCGCTGGAAACACCATATATTTT	CASSPLGQGSAGNTIYF
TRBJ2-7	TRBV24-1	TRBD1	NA	TGTGCCACCAGTGACCCGGGACAGCCCTACGAGCAGTACTTC	CATSDPGQPYEQYF
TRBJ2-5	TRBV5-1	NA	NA	TGCGCCAGCAGCTTGGATAGGACACCTACGGAGACCCAGTACTTC	CASSLDRTPTETQYF
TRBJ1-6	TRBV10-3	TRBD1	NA	TGTGCCATCAGTGAACCCGGGACAGGGGGACATTCACCCCTCCACTTT	CAISEPGTGGHSPLHF
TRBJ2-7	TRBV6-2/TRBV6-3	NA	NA	TGTGCCAGCAGCCTCCTCGACAGGAACGGCGAGCAGTACTTC	CASSLLDRNGEQYF
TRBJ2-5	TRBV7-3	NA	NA	TGTGCCAGCAGCTTAACTGGCAGGGCGCAAGAGACCCAGTACTTC	CASSLTGRAQETQYF
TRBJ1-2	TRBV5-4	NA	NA	TGTGCCAGCAGCTTTTTCTACAGGGCGGACTATGGCTACACCTTC	CASSFFYRADYGYTF
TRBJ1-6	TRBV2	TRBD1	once	TGTGCCAGCAGTCATACCGGGACAGGGGCTTTGTTAAATTCACCCCTCCACTTT	CASSHTGTGALLNSPLHF
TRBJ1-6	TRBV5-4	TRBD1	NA	TGTGCCAGCAGCTTGGGGGGGCCGACAGGGGGGAATTCACCCCTCCACTTT	CASSLGGPTGGNSPLHF
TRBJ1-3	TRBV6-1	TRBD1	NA	TGTGCCAGCAGTGAAGGGACAGGGGGGGCTGGAAACACCATATATTTT	CASSEGTGGAGNTIYF
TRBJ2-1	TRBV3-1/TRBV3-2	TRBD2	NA	TGTGCCAGCAGCCGAGACGGACTAGCGGGGGTGTTTGAGCAGTTCTTC	CASSRDGLAGVFEQFF
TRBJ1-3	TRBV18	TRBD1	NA	TGTGCCAGCTCACCGCAACCTCAGACAGGGTGGACATCTGGAAACACCATATATTTT	CASSPQPQTGWTSGNTIYF
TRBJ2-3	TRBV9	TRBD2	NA	TGTGCCAGCAGCGTAGCTCCGGGGGGGCTAGATACGCAGTATTTT	CASSVAPGGLDTQYF
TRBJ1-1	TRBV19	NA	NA	TGTGCCAGTAGTATAGGCTTCCCCGGCGGGTGGGAGACTGAAGCTTTCTTT	CASSIGFPGGWETEAFF
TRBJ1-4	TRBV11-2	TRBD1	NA	TGTGCCAGCAGCTCCTACAGGGGGAATAATGAAAAACTGTTTTTT	CASSSYRGNNEKLFF
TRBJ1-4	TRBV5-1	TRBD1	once	TGCGCCAGCAGCTCACAGGGACAGAATGAAAAACTGTTTTTT	CASSSQGQNEKLFF
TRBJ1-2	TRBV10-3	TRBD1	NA	TGTGCCATCACCGTGGGCGGACAGGGTGGTGGCTACACCTTC	CAITVGGQGGGYTF
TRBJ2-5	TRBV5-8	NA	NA	TGTGCCAGCAGCTTGTATAGGGAGAAGTACTTC	CASSLYREKYF
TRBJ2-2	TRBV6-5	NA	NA	TGTGCCAGCTCCGAGGGGGGGCAACGATCCGGGGAGCTGTTTTTT	CASSEGGQRSGELFF
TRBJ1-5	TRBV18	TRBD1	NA	TGTGCCAGCTCAGGACCGGGACAGGGTAATCAGCCCCAGCATTTT	CASSGPGQGNQPQHF
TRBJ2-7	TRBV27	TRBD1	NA	TGTGCCAGCAGTCGAGGGACAGGGGGTAGAGAGCAGTACTTC	CASSRGTGGREQYF
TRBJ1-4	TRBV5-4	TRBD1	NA	TGTGCCAGCAGCTCCTTAGGGACAGGGAGTAATGAAAAACTGTTTTTT	CASSSLGTGSNEKLFF
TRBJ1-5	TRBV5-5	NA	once	TGTGCCAGCAGCTCAGCACCCACAGGTTTGAATCAGCCCCAGCATTTT	CASSSAPTGLNQPQHF
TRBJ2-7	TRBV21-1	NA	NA	TGTGCCAGCAGCAAAGTTGCGGGACAGGGATTAAGCTCCTACGAGCAGTACTTC	CASSKVAGQGLSSYEQYF
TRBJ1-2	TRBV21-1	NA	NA	TGTGCCAGGAGTCGAGGTGCATACTATGGCTACACCTTC	CARSRGAYYGYTF
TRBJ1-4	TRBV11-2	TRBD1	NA	TGTGCCAGCAGCGCACAGGGGGCAGGAGCTAATGAAAAACTGTTTTTT	CASSAQGAGANEKLFF
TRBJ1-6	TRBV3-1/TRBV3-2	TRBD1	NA	TGTGCCAGCAGCCAACGCAGGACAGGGTCATTCTCACCCCTCCACTTT	CASSQRRTGSFSPLHF
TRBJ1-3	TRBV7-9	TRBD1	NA	TGTGCCAGCAGCCCCCGGACAGGGGGAGACACCATATATTTT	CASSPRTGGDTIYF
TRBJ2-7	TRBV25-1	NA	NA	TGTGCCAGCAGTGAAAGGAAAGTGGGGGGCGAGCAGTACTTC	CASSERKVGGEQYF
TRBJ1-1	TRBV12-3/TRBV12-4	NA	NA	TGTGCCAGCAGTTGGGGGGTAAACACTGAAGCTTTCTTT	CASSWGVNTEAFF
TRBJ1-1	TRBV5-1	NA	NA	TGCGCCAGCAAGGAAGATACGGGGACTGAAGCTTTCTTT	CASKEDTGTEAFF
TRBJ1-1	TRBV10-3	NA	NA	TGTGCCATCAGTGAGTACCGGCGCGGGGACACTGAAGCTTTCTTT	CAISEYRRGDTEAFF
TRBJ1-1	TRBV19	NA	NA	TGTGCCAGTACTAAAACTGTGAACACTGAAGCTTTCTTT	CASTKTVNTEAFF
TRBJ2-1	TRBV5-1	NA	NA	TGCGCCAGCAGACAGGGTGGATACAATGAGCAGTTCTTC	CASRQGGYNEQFF
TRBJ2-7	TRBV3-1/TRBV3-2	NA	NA	TGTGCCAGCAGCCGGACAGAGAACGAGCAGTACTTC	CASSRTENEQYF
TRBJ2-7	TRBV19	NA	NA	TGTGCCAGTAGTCGCGGACAGTCCTACGAGCAGTACTTC	CASSRGQSYEQYF
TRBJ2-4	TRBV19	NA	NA	TGTGCCAGTAGTATAGACCTTGGGGGCAGCAAGATAGCCAAAAACATTCAGTACTTC	CASSIDLGGSKIAKNIQYF
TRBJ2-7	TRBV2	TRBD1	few	TGTGCCAGCAGTGATGGACAGGGGACCTACGAGCAGTACTTC	CASSDGQGTYEQYF
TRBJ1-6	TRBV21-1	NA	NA	TGTGCCAGCATTACAGGACAGGGTGGCTCACCCCTCCACTTT	CASITGQGGSPLHF
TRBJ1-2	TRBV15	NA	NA	TGTGCCACCAGCAGAGATCTTCCGCCGACTGACTCCTATGGCTACACCTTC	CATSRDLPPTDSYGYTF
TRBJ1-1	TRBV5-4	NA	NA	TGTGCCAGCAGCTTGGGGCTCAACACTGAAGCTTTCTTT	CASSLGLNTEAFF
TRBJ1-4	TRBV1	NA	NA	TGCACCAGCAGCCCCGTAGATCGGACAGGCCTGGGGACTAATGAAAAACTGTTTTTT	CTSSPVDRTGLGTNEKLFF
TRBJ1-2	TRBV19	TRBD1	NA	TGTGCCAGTAGTATAGTGAGGACAGGGAACGTTGGCTACACCTTC	CASSIVRTGNVGYTF